This paragraph covers one TCR beta chain sequence. The antigen remains undetermined. CDR1 LNHDA and CDR2 SQIVND come from the germline V gene (reference sequence). The CDR3 runs to 11 residues. V gave up 7 bases and J gave up 6 bases, with 9 bases separating them. Each CDR3 protein gets one entry after TCRdb re-called the reads with MiXCR. The sample includes about 920,000 distinct CDR3 sequences, about a third of them seen just once. This sample stems from a study of T cell repertoires in cytomegalovirus infection. Looking at the study overall: The authors used CMV epitopes that were HLA-C-restricted (recently identified) and HLA-B-restricted (well studied). Carrying CMV and the relevant HLA type showed in public TCR beta signatures. Study-level points and caveats: Clonotypes of TCR beta that were HLA-C-restricted and CMV-specific dominated the ex vivo response.

The chain couples TRBV19 to TRBJ1-1; D is undetermined. This receptor was identified in a human donor in good health (CMV status not recorded). Some clones in this sample may be carry-over from other donors' samples. The starting material was cultured CD8+ T cells from PBMCs, obtained from culture after CMV antigen stimulation. CDR3 bases: TGTGCCAGTACCCCTGGGGCTGAAGCTTTCTTT. Its translation: CASTPGAEAFF.